This TCR beta chain was obtained from a study of regulatory T cells in long-lasting Graves disease. Findings and limits, study-wide: Comparison showed that persistent patients shared more public clonotypes (about 3,000) than new patients (966). TRBV28 was favored in persistent disease, as were TRBJ1-2 and TRBJ2-5.

Indicated time point: persistent/refractory GD, antithyroid drugs over 5 years with positive TRAb. The TCR library was made from RNA that had been extracted from PBMCs in TRIzol. A word on this clonotype: Its antigen remains unknown. A read error may explain this, as a much larger clone is one base away.

The CDR3 has 16 amino acids. From germline, CDR1 is SGHVS and CDR2 FQNEAQ. Combining iRepertoire HTBI primers with Arm-PCR of CDR3 regions, the authors built TCR beta libraries. From the multiplex PCR reads, TCRdb called clonotypes with MiXCR, one entry per CDR3 protein. The sample yields 400,000 to 500,000 distinct CDR3 sequences, about 21% seen once. The sample consisted of peripheral blood mononuclear cells (PBMCs), taken when the disease was refractory, from a patient treated with antithyroid drugs. The genes are TRBV7-8 and TRBJ2-4; no clear D gene. The clonotype originates from a female donor with Graves disease. CDR3 in amino acids: CASSLTENLAKTIQYF. CDR3 in DNA: TGTGCCAGCAGCCTGACCGAGAACCTCGCCAAAACCATTCAGTACTTC.